One sample yielded the 8 T cell receptor beta chains listed below, sequenced in a study of tumor-infiltrating lymphocytes in primary liver carcinoma. Without any cell sorting, about 19-30 mg of bulk tissue yielded co-extracted RNA and DNA. Starting from approximately 0.45 ug of total RNA, TCR beta cDNA was produced with a primer in the constant region. TCR beta libraries came from three nested multiplex PCR rounds using slightly modified ARM-PCR. Primers for the first two PCR rounds were TRBV1-TRBV30 forward primers and a C-beta reverse primer (around 11 cycles per round). TCRdb ran MiXCR on the multiplex PCR reads and lists one entry per CDR3 protein. The sample has 100,000 to 150,000 distinct CDR3 sequences, about 59% seen once; the top ten hold 7% to 10%. Sequenced input: liver tumor tissue from sampling region 1. The subset: tumor region T1, superior pole. All receptors come from an older woman with primary liver carcinoma and hepatitis B virus infection.

A word on this clonotype: A much larger clone sits a single nucleotide away, making a read error possible. The rearrangement links TRBV29-1 to TRBJ2-2, with TRBD2 identical over 10 bases. This CDR3 region has 16 residues. CDR1 and CDR2 (germline): SQVTM, ANQGSEA. This CDR3 is CSVSGQIAGGTGGLFF. The CDR3 nucleotides are TGCAGCGTTTCCGGGCAGATAGCGGGAGGCACCGGGGGGCTGTTTTTT.

The chain carries TRBV2 and TRBJ2-2; no clear D gene. Germline CDR1 SNHLY, CDR2 FYNNEI. The CDR3 length is 13 residues. V lost 4 bases and J 1 base, leaving 4 bases between the germline ends. In DNA form, the CDR3 reads TGTGCCAGCAGTGCAATGAACACCGGGGAGCTGTTTTTT. Protein: CASSAMNTGELFF.

A word on this clonotype: One base away lies a much larger clone, so this may be a sequencing read error. The gene calls are TRBV6-1 and TRBJ1-6; TRBD1 agrees at 7 bases. V was clipped by 5 bases and J by 7 bases; unmatched bases: 5. This CDR3 has 14 amino acids. Germline CDR1 is MNHNS and CDR2 is SASEGT. The CDR3 protein is CASSLTGMNSPLHF. The CDR3 DNA reads TGTGCCAGCAGTCTGACAGGGATGAATTCACCCCTCCACTTT.

The chain is built from TRBV15 and TRBJ1-3, with D unresolved. Germline CDR1 is LNHNV and CDR2 is YYDKDF (reference sequence). The V gene lost 3 bases and the J gene lost 3 bases, with 6 bases spanning the gap. The length of the CDR3 is 13 residues. The CDR3 here is CATSREFGNTIYF. CDR3 DNA: TGTGCCACCAGCAGGGAGTTTGGAAACACCATATATTTT.

In this sample, this clonotype turned up many times. The genes are TRBV12-3 or TRBV12-4 and TRBJ2-1; D ambiguous. V was trimmed by 3 bases and J by 12 bases, leaving 9 bases between them. The CDR3 contains 11 residues. CDR3 region: CASSFQAGQFF. The DNA of the CDR3 is TGTGCCAGCAGTTTTCAGGCAGGGCAGTTCTTC.

About this clonotype itself: This may come from a read error, since a much larger clone is one base off. CDR3 amino acids: CGVEDRLRSGPNEQFF. The CDR3, as DNA: TGCGGCGTTGAGGACAGACTACGATCTGGGCCGAATGAGCAGTTCTTC. V is TRBV29-1 and J is TRBJ2-1, with TRBD1 as a possible D gene (6 bases). This CDR3 has 16 residues. The germline gives CDR1 SQVTM, CDR2 ANQGSEA.

Concerning this clonotype: At one end the junction does not follow the germline gene, possibly because of a read error. The chain joins TRBV5-8 to TRBJ2-2; D might be TRBD1 (6 bases). Germline lookup yields CDR1 SGHTS and CDR2 YDEGEE. The CDR3 has 15 residues. CDR3 nucleotide sequence: TGTGCCAGCAGCTTCGGACAGACCAACATCGGGGAGTTGTTTTTT. Protein sequence: CASSFGQTNIGELFF.

The chain joins TRBV29-1 to TRBJ2-1, with TRBD2 matching 7 bases. The CDR3 is 14 residues long. Germline CDR1 is SQVTM and CDR2 is ANQGSEA. V gave up 3 bases and J gave up 10 bases; unmatched junction bases: 12. The CDR3 sequence: CSVEPGVGRNEQFF. CDR3 coding DNA: TGCAGCGTTGAGCCCGGCGTCGGGAGGAACGAGCAGTTCTTC.